What follows are 7 T cell receptor beta chains derived from one specimen sequenced in a study of shared clonotypes between healthy human individuals. Assay: immunoSEQ multiplex PCR; the TCRdb copy retains only in-frame clones and omits some. Here the sample spans hundreds of thousands of clones, approximately 96% being singletons. The naive CD8 subset, CD45RO-negative cells positively selected for CCR7, excluded terminally differentiated effector memory CD45RA+ cells. Sequencing was performed on naive CD8+ T cells sorted from blood. These TCRs come from a woman aged 25 to 39 in good health.

The chain carries TRBV28 and TRBJ2-7; 12 bases agree with TRBD1. This CDR3 is built from 16 residues. V dropped 2 bases and J dropped 6; count of bases not matched to a gene: 8. Germline V gene lookup returns CDR1 MDHEN and CDR2 SYDVKM. CDR3 amino acids: CASSLLPGQGAPEQYF. The CDR3, as DNA: TGTGCCAGCAGTTTACTACCGGGACAGGGGGCACCCGAGCAGTACTTC.

This clone was counted between two and nine times. The V gene is TRBV4-2, the J gene TRBJ1-1, with unresolved D. Germline-derived CDR1 and CDR2 are LGHNA and YNFKEQ. CDR3 length: 13 amino acids. V shed 0 bases and J shed 7 bases, with 9 bases lying between them. DNA of the CDR3: TGTGCCAGCAGCCAAGATCTTGGGGTTGAAGCTTTCTTT. Amino acid sequence: CASSQDLGVEAFF.

The rearrangement links TRBV19 to TRBJ2-5; maybe TRBD2 (5 bases). Germline loops: CDR1 LNHDA, CDR2 SQIVND (reference sequence). The CDR3 totals 16 residues. V lost 4 bases to trimming and J lost 2 bases, with 17 bases between them. Here the CDR3 DNA reads TGTGCCAGTAGTAACTCTGGTCAGCGAGGGCAAGAGACCCAGTACTTC. Translating it yields CASSNSGQRGQETQYF.

This chain joins TRBV7-9 and TRBJ2-5, with a weak D call TRBD2 (6 bases). V lost 4 bases, J lost 5 bases, and 23 bases lay in between. The CDR3 runs 17 residues. Germline CDR1 is SEHNR and CDR2 is FQNEAQ (reference sequence). CDR3 in amino acids: CASSSGVGTPKRETQYF. CDR3 nucleotides: TGTGCCAGCAGCTCCGGAGTAGGGACTCCAAAAAGGGAGACCCAGTACTTC.

This sequence joins TRBV28 and TRBJ2-1; D unresolved. This CDR3 has 18 amino acids. The germline V gene has CDR1 MDHEN and CDR2 SYDVKM. Trimming took 5 bases from V and 3 from J, leaving 23 bases between them. The CDR3 reads CASSPRGPTRAYYNEQFF. The DNA of the CDR3 is TGTGCCAGCAGTCCCCGAGGTCCTACGAGAGCCTACTACAATGAGCAGTTCTTC.

The chain couples TRBV27 to TRBJ1-2; the D gene is possibly TRBD1 (6 bases). Germline V CDR1 and CDR2: MNHEY, SMNVEV (reference sequence). Trimming took 3 bases from V and 6 from J, leaving 11 bases between them. This CDR3 contains 13 residues. Written as DNA, the CDR3 is TGTGCCAGCAGTTTGTTGGGGGCGCATGGCTACACCTTC. Amino acid sequence: CASSLLGAHGYTF.

The chain is built from TRBV4-1 and TRBJ2-5; D perhaps matches TRBD1 (6 bases). The CDR3 sequence is 14 residues long. The ends were cut back, 4 bases at V and 3 bases at J, with 12 bases in the middle. Germline V gene data show CDR1 as MGHRA and CDR2 as YSYEKL. CDR3 sequence: CASSRGRGKETQYF. The CDR3 bases are TGCGCCAGCAGCCGCGGCAGGGGTAAAGAGACCCAGTACTTC.